Below, 23 T cell receptor beta chains from the same sample are listed, as sequenced in a study of regulatory T cells in long-lasting Graves disease. The authors built TCR beta libraries using iRepertoire HTBI primers and Arm-PCR of CDR3 regions. TCRdb used MiXCR to reprocess the multiplex PCR reads, holding one entry per CDR3 protein. Of around 400,000 distinct CDR3 sequences in the sample, 23% were seen once. Indicated time point: persistent/refractory GD, antithyroid drugs over 5 years with positive TRAb. Generation of the TCR library employed RNA extracted from PBMCs. Sample: peripheral blood mononuclear cells (PBMCs), taken when the disease was refractory, from a patient treated with antithyroid drugs. Receptor source: a middle-aged woman with Graves disease.

This clonotype was seen many times. The rearrangement uses TRBV13 and TRBJ2-5; 16 nucleotides line up with TRBD2. The CDR3 is 17 amino acids. Germline CDR1 is PRHDT and CDR2 is FYEKMQ (reference sequence). V lost 5 bases and J lost 5; bases outside the gene matches: 8. DNA for the CDR3: TGTGCCAGCAGCCCCAGGGGACTAGCGGGAGGGGAGGAGACCCAGTACTTC. Amino acids: CASSPRGLAGGEETQYF.

This clonotype was observed many times. The chain employs TRBV11-1 and TRBJ2-7; TRBD2 aligns across 9 bases. Germline CDR1 and CDR2: SGHAT and FQDESV (reference sequence). This CDR3 spans 15 amino acids. Trimming at V came to 2 bases and at J to 3 bases, leaving 5 bases not matched to a gene. CDR3 coding DNA: TGTGCCAGCAGCTTACTAGCGGGATATTTCTACGAGCAGTACTTC. Protein: CASSLLAGYFYEQYF. Supplemented by reference TRBV11-1 and TRBJ2-7, the full variable domain reads EAEVAQSPRYKITEKSQAVAFWCDPISGHATLYWYRQILGQGPELLVQFQDESVVDDSQLPKDRFSAERLKGVDSTLKIQPAELGDSAMYLCASSLLAGYFYEQYFGPGTRLTVT.

This clonotype was seen a handful of times. The rearrangement joins TRBV20-1 to TRBJ2-3; 7 bases map to TRBD1. The V and J ends lost 4 bases and 1 base, in that order; junction bases with no gene match: 11. CDR1 and CDR2 from the germline V gene are DFQATT and SNEGSKA (reference sequence). The CDR3 has 16 amino acids. The CDR3 bases are TGCAGTGCTACCGCCGACAGGGAACGCGGCACAGATACGCAGTATTTT. This encodes CSATADRERGTDTQYF.

This clonotype was detected ten times or more. J is TRBJ1-5 and V is TRBV28, with D perhaps matching TRBD1 (6 bases). Trimming removed 6 bases at V and 1 base at J, with 16 bases between. The CDR3 extends over 16 amino acids. The germline gives CDR1 MDHEN, CDR2 SYDVKM. CDR3 residues: CASSRVYRESNQPQHF. The CDR3 bases are TGTGCCAGCAGCCGAGTCTACAGGGAAAGCAATCAGCCCCAGCATTTT.

This chain connects TRBV7-9 to TRBJ2-5; D ambiguous. This CDR3 is 16 amino acids long. Germline V gene lookup returns CDR1 SEHNR and CDR2 FQNEAQ (reference sequence). V dropped 3 bases and J dropped 5 bases, with 19 bases sitting between them. CDR3 sequence reads: CASSFSGIRSEETQYF. In DNA form, the CDR3 reads TGTGCCAGCAGCTTTTCTGGCATTCGCAGTGAGGAGACCCAGTACTTC.

There are many counts of this clonotype. Here the CDR3 reads CASRGDSSPLHF. The CDR3 coding sequence is TGTGCCAGCAGGGGGGACAGCTCACCCCTCCACTTT. This chain links TRBV2 with TRBJ1-6; 7 bases are a match to TRBD1. Germline V gene lookup returns CDR1 SNHLY and CDR2 FYNNEI. The CDR3 spans 12 residues. Germline trimming cut 6 bases from V and 10 bases from J; bases unmatched to any gene: 3.

The chain employs TRBV20-1 and TRBJ2-2; no clear D. Trimming removed 0 bases at V and 1 base at J, with 6 bases between. Germline loops: CDR1 DFQATT, CDR2 SNEGSKA (reference sequence). The CDR3 runs 14 residues. In nucleotides, the CDR3 is TGCAGTGCTAGAGATAAGGGGAACACCGGGGAGCTGTTTTTT. Amino acid sequence: CSARDKGNTGELFF.

As for this clonotype: A much larger clone is a single base away; this may be a read error. This chain uses TRBV13 with TRBJ2-2, with 8 bases identical to TRBD2. The germline CDR1 and CDR2 sequences are PRHDT and FYEKMQ (reference sequence). The CDR3 runs to 15 residues. Trimming removed 6 bases from V and 3 bases from J; junction bases left unmatched: 6. CDR3 sequence reads: CASRPAGVHTGELFF. CDR3 in DNA: TGTGCCAGCAGACCAGCGGGAGTGCACACCGGGGAGCTGTTTTTT. Based on the CDR3 plus reference TRBV13 and TRBJ2-2, the full variable domain is AAGVIQSPRHLIKEKRETATLKCYPIPRHDTVYWYQQGPGQDPQFLISFYEKMQSDKGSIPDRFSAQQFSDYHSELNMSSLELGDSALYFCASRPAGVHTGELFFGEGSRLTVL.

This rearrangement joins TRBV12-3 or TRBV12-4 to TRBJ1-1; D ambiguous. CDR3 size: 13 residues. Trimming shortened V by 7 bases and J by 1 base, and 10 bases separated the two germline ends. The CDR3 reads CASKKWTNTEAFF. The CDR3 region has the DNA TGTGCCAGCAAAAAGTGGACGAACACTGAAGCTTTCTTT.

This clonotype has at least ten counts. The rearrangement links TRBV11-2 to TRBJ1-2, with TRBD1 matching over 8 bases. The V gene end was trimmed by 4 bases and the J gene end by 7 bases; junction bases not matched to a gene: 17. Per the germline V gene, CDR1 is SGHAT and CDR2 is FQNNGV. The CDR3 loop spans 17 amino acids. CDR3 region: CASSWGTGGAGNPGYTF. The CDR3 region has the DNA TGTGCCAGCAGCTGGGGGACAGGCGGAGCCGGGAATCCTGGCTACACCTTC. Full variable domain (remainder filled in from reference TRBV11-2 and TRBJ1-2): EAGVAQSPRYKIIEKRQSVAFWCNPISGHATLYWYQQILGQGPKLLIQFQNNGVVDDSQLPKDRFSAERLKGVDSTLKIQPAKLEDSAVYLCASSWGTGGAGNPGYTFGSGTRLTVV.

This clonotype was counted ten times or more. This sequence joins TRBV5-1 and TRBJ2-7; 7 bases line up with TRBD1. CDR1 is SGHRS and CDR2 is YFSETQ in the germline V gene. The CDR3 spans 15 residues. Germline trimming cut 4 bases from V and 3 bases from J; bases unmatched to any gene: 10. DNA of the CDR3: TGCGCCAGCAGCACCGCGACAGGGACGATCTACGAGCAGTACTTC. Its protein is CASSTATGTIYEQYF. The entire variable domain, with the rest obtained from reference TRBV5-1 and TRBJ2-7, is as follows: KAGVTQTPRYLIKTRGQQVTLSCSPISGHRSVSWYQQTPGQGLQFLFEYFSETQRNKGNFPGRFSGRQFSNSRSEMNVSTLELGDSALYLCASSTATGTIYEQYFGPGTRLTVT.

The chain uses TRBV4-1 and TRBJ1-1; 7 nucleotides line up with TRBD1. V was clipped by 2 bases and J by 11 bases; unmatched bases: 8. Looked up from germline, CDR1 is MGHRA and CDR2 is YSYEKL. The CDR3 spans 13 residues. The CDR3 DNA reads as TGCGCCAGCAGCCAACCGGGACAGTCGGATGCTTTCTTT. This codes for CASSQPGQSDAFF.

This clonotype was detected many times. This sequence joins TRBV2 and TRBJ2-1; D is possibly TRBD1 (6 bases). Trimming left V 5 bases short and J 4 bases short, with 15 bases between. The germline gives CDR1 SNHLY, CDR2 FYNNEI. This CDR3 comprises 15 residues. The DNA of the CDR3 is TGTGCCAGCAGTACAGGGAACCCCCTTTACAATGAGCAGTTCTTC. Translation: CASSTGNPLYNEQFF.

The table lists this clonotype with many counts. The chain carries TRBV28 and TRBJ2-4, with 7 bases identical to TRBD1. Per the germline V gene, CDR1 is MDHEN and CDR2 is SYDVKM. V trimming: 3 bases; J trimming: 2 bases; junction bases outside the gene matches: 13. This CDR3 region has 18 residues. This chain's CDR3 is CASSFRDRWLKTKNIQYF. CDR3 DNA: TGTGCCAGCAGTTTCCGGGACAGATGGCTGAAAACCAAAAACATTCAGTACTTC. Full variable domain (outside the CDR3, taken from reference TRBV28 and TRBJ2-4): DVKVTQSSRYLVKRTGEKVFLECVQDMDHENMFWYRQDPGLGLRLIYFSYDVKMKEKGDIPEGYSVSREKKERFSLILESASTNQTSMYLCASSFRDRWLKTKNIQYFGAGTRLSVL.

This clonotype was detected ten times or more. This sequence joins TRBV28 and TRBJ1-6; 7 bases match TRBD1. The germline CDR1 and CDR2 sequences are MDHEN and SYDVKM. The CDR3 contains 14 residues. The junction had 8 bases not matched to a gene; V was cut back by 6 bases and J by 9 bases. The CDR3 here is CASRTDRVGSPLHF. The CDR3 bases are TGTGCCAGCAGGACTGACAGGGTGGGTTCACCCCTCCACTTT.

In this sample, this clonotype turned up a few times. This rearrangement joins TRBV7-9 to TRBJ1-1; 9 positions agree with TRBD1. This CDR3 is built from 13 residues. The V gene end was trimmed by 5 bases and the J gene end by 6 bases; junction bases not matched to a gene: 4. Germline values: CDR1 SEHNR, CDR2 FQNEAQ (reference sequence). CDR3 loop: CASSIRQGAEAFF. Here the CDR3 DNA reads TGTGCCAGCAGCATCCGACAGGGGGCTGAAGCTTTCTTT.

This clonotype was found many times. The chain carries TRBV10-1 and TRBJ2-7; D may be TRBD2 (5 bases). Between the trimmed V and J ends, which lost 6 bases and 7 bases, there was a span of 19 bases. This CDR3 has 14 residues. Germline CDR1 is WNHNN and CDR2 is SYGVQD (reference sequence). The CDR3 spells CASSQSGSGWEQYF. DNA for the CDR3: TGCGCCAGCAGCCAGTCGGGATCAGGTTGGGAGCAGTACTTC.

This clonotype was detected ten times or more. The gene calls are TRBV28 and TRBJ1-4, with D possibly TRBD1 on 5 matching bases. CDR1 is MDHEN, CDR2 SYDVKM, per germline. The CDR3 totals 10 residues. Trimming stripped 5 bases from V and 10 bases from J, with 5 bases between. This CDR3 reads CASSGGKLFF. The DNA for the CDR3 is TGTGCCAGCAGTGGGGGAAAACTGTTTTTT.

There are many counts of this clonotype. The J gene is TRBJ2-7, the V gene TRBV28, with 7 nucleotides matching TRBD1. The CDR3 loop spans 16 amino acids. Unmatched junction bases numbered 13, after V lost 8 bases and J lost 0 bases. Per the germline V gene, CDR1 is MDHEN and CDR2 is SYDVKM. Here the CDR3 reads CASPPNGRQGSYEQYF. In DNA form, the CDR3 reads TGTGCCAGCCCACCTAACGGAAGACAGGGCTCCTACGAGCAGTACTTC.

The gene calls are TRBV5-1 and TRBJ2-5, with 12 bases identical to TRBD2. V gave up 2 bases and J gave up 7 bases; unmatched junction bases: 9. The CDR3 is 16 residues long. Per the germline V gene, CDR1 is SGHRS and CDR2 is YFSETQ. CDR3 protein: CASSLGSSGRATTQYF. In DNA, the CDR3 is TGCGCCAGCAGCTTAGGATCTAGCGGGAGGGCCACGACCCAGTACTTC.

With respect to this clonotype: Since a much larger clone is just one base distant, this may be a read error. In nucleotides, the CDR3 is TGTGCCAACAATGACAGGGGCTGGTATGGCTACACCTTC. The encoded protein is CANNDRGWYGYTF. The chain uses TRBV6-1 and TRBJ1-2; 8 bases agree with TRBD1. Trimming at V came to 10 bases and at J to 5 bases, leaving 9 bases not matched to a gene. Germline loops: CDR1 MNHNS, CDR2 SASEGT. CDR3 size: 13 residues.

This clonotype appeared many times. The J gene is TRBJ1-5, the V gene TRBV12-3 or TRBV12-4; the D gene is possibly TRBD1 (5 bases). The V end was cut by 5 bases, the J end by 10 bases, with 12 bases between. CDR3 size: 12 residues. CDR3 sequence reads: CASSLTGRPQHF. The DNA for the CDR3 is TGTGCCAGCAGTCTCACGGGGCGTCCCCAGCATTTT.

This clonotype was found many times. V gene TRBV6-1 combines with J gene TRBJ1-4; 7 bases are a match to TRBD1. In germline, CDR1 is MNHNS, CDR2 SASEGT. V lost 6 bases, J lost 4 bases, and 8 bases stayed unmatched. There are 15 residues in the CDR3. Here the CDR3 DNA reads TGTGCCAGCAGAGCGGGACAGACCAATAATGAAAAACTGTTTTTT. Amino acid sequence: CASRAGQTNNEKLFF.